This T cell receptor beta chain appears in the sequencing data of a study of Ad26.COV2.S vaccination and SARS-CoV-2 variants. TCRdb keeps only in-frame clones here, not all; method: immunoSEQ multiplex PCR. The table shows around 450,000 clones, with roughly nine tenths occurring only once. This CDR3 is built from 17 residues. J gave up 6 bases and V 5 bases, and 13 bases lay outside the gene matches. Germline loops: CDR1 SGHRS, CDR2 YFSETQ. Described treatment: around 19 received Ad26.COV2.S at low or high dose, single or two shots; roughly five received placebo; per-sample allocation not given. All samples were drawn on day 63, counting from the first vaccine or placebo injection.

The source is a person between 18 and 60 years old who received the Ad26.COV2.S COVID-19 vaccine or a placebo. The chain links TRBV5-1 to TRBJ1-6; 8 positions agree with TRBD1. The sequenced sample was peripheral blood, obtained in a trial of Ad26.COV2.S vaccine versus placebo. The CDR3 DNA follows: TGCGCCAGCAGGCCTTGGACAGGGCAAGATCCTAATTCACCCCTCCACTTT. It is translated as CASRPWTGQDPNSPLHF. Supplemented by reference TRBV5-1 and TRBJ1-6, the full variable domain reads KAGVTQTPRYLIKTRGQQVTLSCSPISGHRSVSWYQQTPGQGLQFLFEYFSETQRNKGNFPGRFSGRQFSNSRSEMNVSTLELGDSALYLCASRPWTGQDPNSPLHFGNGTRLTVT.